Below, 10 T cell receptor beta chains from the same sample are listed, as sequenced in a study of regulatory T cells in long-lasting Graves disease. CDR3 regions were amplified by Arm-PCR using iRepertoire HTBI primers to build TCR beta libraries. MiXCR, run by TCRdb on the multiplex PCR reads, gives a single entry per CDR3 protein. In the table there are more than 450,000 distinct CDR3 sequences, approximately 12% of which are singletons. As for time point: newly diagnosed GD, antithyroid drugs for less than 3 months. Scientists built the TCR library using RNA that was extracted from PBMCs. The same sample was also studied in work on T cells in Graves' hyperthyroidism and ophthalmopathy.

The sample was peripheral blood mononuclear cells (PBMCs), taken at new diagnosis, from a patient treated with antithyroid drugs. The receptors derive from a woman aged 30 to 39 with Graves disease.

This clonotype was observed at least ten times. V is TRBV6-1 and J is TRBJ1-4; TRBD1 aligns across 9 bases. With V trimmed by 5 bases and J by 8 bases, 6 bases remained unmatched. The CDR3 consists of 14 residues. Germline lookup yields CDR1 MNHNS and CDR2 SASEGT. CDR3 in amino acids: CASSRTGVGEKLFF. The CDR3 DNA is TGTGCCAGCAGTCGGACAGGGGTAGGGGAAAAACTGTTTTTT.

This clonotype was seen ten or more times. The gene calls are TRBV7-3 and TRBJ2-5; the D gene is possibly TRBD2 (6 bases). The CDR3 has 12 amino acids. Per germline, CDR1 SGHTA and CDR2 FQGTGA. Trimming took 3 bases from V and 7 from J, leaving 9 bases between them. CDR3 nucleotides: TGTGCCAGCAGCTTCAACGGGGGGACCCAGTACTTC. Translation: CASSFNGGTQYF.

This clonotype was found a few times. Given a much more abundant clone one base away, this may be a read error. The rearrangement links TRBV28 to TRBJ2-5, with D hard to call. V lost 3 bases to trimming and J lost 5 bases, with 7 bases between them. Germline V gene sequence: CDR1 MDHEN, CDR2 SYDVKM. CDR3 length equals 12 residues. CDR3 in amino acids: CASSFPVETQYF. The CDR3 region has the DNA TGTGCCAGCAGTTTCCCAGTCGAGACCCAGTACTTC.

This clonotype turned up a few times. CDR3 sequence reads: CATSDLTSGSSYNEQFF. DNA of the CDR3: TGTGCCACCAGTGATTTAACTAGCGGGAGCTCCTACAATGAGCAGTTCTTC. The chain links TRBV24-1 to TRBJ2-1; 11 bases agree with TRBD2. The CDR3 contains 17 residues. Germline V lookup: CDR1 KGHDR, CDR2 SFDVKD. The V and J ends lost 1 base and 0 bases, in that order; junction bases with no gene match: 1.

This clonotype turned up a few times. V gene TRBV6-5 combines with J gene TRBJ2-2; D gene ambiguous. Trimming pared 3 bases from V and 5 bases from J, leaving 13 bases between. CDR1 and CDR2 (germline): MNHEY, SVGAGI. The CDR3 covers 15 residues. The CDR3: CASSYSQVYTGELFF. In nucleotides, the CDR3 is TGTGCCAGCAGTTATTCGCAGGTGTATACCGGGGAGCTGTTTTTT.

This clonotype appeared a few times. V and J are TRBV20-1 and TRBJ1-1; no reliable D call. V was shortened by 6 bases and J by 7 bases, with 9 bases between the two germline ends. Germline V gives CDR1 DFQATT, CDR2 SNEGSKA (reference sequence). CDR3 length: 10 amino acids. In nucleotides, the CDR3 is TGCAGTGCCAGCATCGTTGAAGCTTTCTTT. Residues: CSASIVEAFF.

The V gene is TRBV7-2, the J gene TRBJ2-2; 14 bases align to TRBD2. J lost 9 bases, V lost 1 base, and 10 bases had no gene match. The length of the CDR3 is 18 residues. Per the germline V gene, CDR1 is SGHTA and CDR2 is FQGNSA. CDR3 residues: CASSLGGTSGRGPRELFF. DNA of the CDR3: TGTGCCAGCAGCTTAGGCGGGACTAGCGGGAGAGGTCCACGGGAGCTGTTTTTT.

This clonotype was recorded many times. The chain carries TRBV2 and TRBJ2-5; possibly TRBD1 or TRBD2 for D (5 bases each). The germline CDR1 and CDR2 sequences are SNHLY and FYNNEI. The V gene lost 8 bases and the J gene lost 2 bases, with 9 bases spanning the gap. The CDR3 has 12 residues. The CDR3 sequence is CASGGAQETQYF. DNA of the CDR3: TGTGCCAGCGGGGGAGCGCAAGAGACCCAGTACTTC.

This chain joins TRBV5-5 and TRBJ2-7; D is unresolved. V was clipped by 0 bases and J by 6 bases, with 16 bases between them. Germline loops: CDR1 SGHKS, CDR2 YYEKEE (reference sequence). CDR3 length: 15 amino acids. The CDR3 loop reads CASSLVQLSTGEQYF. CDR3 sequence (DNA): TGTGCCAGCAGCTTGGTTCAGCTTTCGACGGGCGAGCAGTACTTC.

There are a few counts of this clonotype. This chain joins TRBV7-9 and TRBJ2-7, with D perhaps TRBD1 (5 bases). Looked up from germline, CDR1 is SEHNR and CDR2 is FQNEAQ (reference sequence). The V gene lost 5 bases and the J gene lost 6 bases, with 14 bases spanning the gap. The CDR3 runs to 13 residues. CDR3 in amino acids: CASSPGPGREQYF. The CDR3 nucleotides read TGTGCCAGCAGCCCCGGCCCAGGGCGCGAGCAGTACTTC.